The entry below gives a single T cell receptor beta chain sequence along with its context. This sample was included in a study of T cell changes during pregnancy in multiple sclerosis. Clones were read by immunoSEQ multiplex PCR, and TCRdb kept only the in-frame ones, dropping some. Among about 100,000 clones listed, 90% to 95% were seen once. The sequence derives from a female donor with multiple sclerosis, enrolled in a pregnancy study. The source material was peripheral blood, sampled before pregnancy.

The CDR3: CASSSGGGYGYTF. In nucleotides, the CDR3 is TGCGCCAGCAGCTCAGGGGGTGGCTATGGCTACACCTTC. The rearrangement links TRBV5-1 to TRBJ1-2; 7 bases align to TRBD1. The germline CDR1 and CDR2 sequences are SGHRS and YFSETQ. V lost 3 bases to trimming and J lost 4 bases; unmatched junction nucleotides: 3. The CDR3 has 13 residues.